The 7 T cell receptor beta chains listed next were all sequenced from one sample in a study of blood T cell repertoires in COVID-19. Profiled with immunoSEQ multiplex PCR; TCRdb holds only in-frame clones, not every one. This table has about 18,000 clones, around 88% appearing once. Sequencing was performed on PBMCs or T cells enriched from blood (not recorded which). These receptors all come from a woman aged 25 to 39 who had recovered from COVID-19.

This rearrangement joins TRBV4-1 to TRBJ2-3; TRBD2 matches 11 bases. Trimming removed 0 bases from V and 2 bases from J; junction bases left unmatched: 4. The CDR3 extends over 17 amino acids. Germline-derived CDR1 and CDR2 are MGHRA and YSYEKL. As DNA, the CDR3 is TGCGCCAGCAGCCAAGATCTGGGACTAGCGGCCACAGATACGCAGTATTTT. This encodes CASSQDLGLAATDTQYF.

This chain joins TRBV11-2 and TRBJ2-5; possibly TRBD1 for D (5 bases). V was pared by 5 bases and J by 7 bases, with 8 bases between. This CDR3 comprises 11 residues. CDR1 is SGHAT and CDR2 is FQNNGV in the germline V gene. CDR3: CASSPQGTQYF. The CDR3 DNA reads TGTGCCAGCAGCCCCCAGGGGACCCAGTACTTC.

In this sample, this clone turned up a few times. The V and J genes are TRBV18 and TRBJ1-2; D not certain. V lost 2 bases to trimming and J lost 8 bases, with 9 bases between them. Germline loops: CDR1 KGHSH, CDR2 LQKENI. This CDR3 contains 12 residues. The CDR3 DNA is TGTGCCAGCTCACCAGGGCATAGAGGCTACACCTTC. It is translated as CASSPGHRGYTF.

J is TRBJ2-5 and V is TRBV6-5; D ambiguous. The germline V and J ends were trimmed by 7 bases and 2 bases, with 11 bases remaining between them. There are 13 residues in the CDR3. CDR1 and CDR2 from the germline V gene are MNHEY and SVGAGI. CDR3 residues: CASMNSLQETQYF. In nucleotides, the CDR3 is TGTGCCAGCATGAACAGCTTGCAAGAGACCCAGTACTTC.

The CDR3: CASSLAGNGYTF. In DNA, the CDR3 is TGTGCCAGCAGCTTAGCAGGGAACGGCTACACCTTC. This chain links TRBV11-2 with TRBJ1-2; tentatively, D is TRBD1 (5 bases). V was pared by 1 base and J by 8 bases, with 8 bases between. CDR1 and CDR2 (germline): SGHAT, FQNNGV. There are 12 residues in the CDR3.

The rearrangement uses TRBV11-2 and TRBJ2-5; D gene uncertain. The CDR3 sequence is 13 residues long. V was cut by 1 base and J by 5 bases, with 8 bases left in between. Germline CDR1 reads SGHAT; CDR2 reads FQNNGV. The CDR3 nucleotides read TGTGCCAGCAGCTTAGGGCTTAAGGAGACCCAGTACTTC. Residues: CASSLGLKETQYF.

The genes are TRBV11-3 and TRBJ2-2, with D maybe TRBD1 (6 bases). In germline, CDR1 is SGHNT, CDR2 YENEEA. With 3 bases removed from V and 2 bases from J, the gap between germline ends came to 10 bases. The CDR3 is made up of 15 amino acids. DNA of the CDR3: TGTGCCAGCAGCTTCCGACAGGCCAACACCGGGGAGCTGTTTTTT. It codes for CASSFRQANTGELFF.